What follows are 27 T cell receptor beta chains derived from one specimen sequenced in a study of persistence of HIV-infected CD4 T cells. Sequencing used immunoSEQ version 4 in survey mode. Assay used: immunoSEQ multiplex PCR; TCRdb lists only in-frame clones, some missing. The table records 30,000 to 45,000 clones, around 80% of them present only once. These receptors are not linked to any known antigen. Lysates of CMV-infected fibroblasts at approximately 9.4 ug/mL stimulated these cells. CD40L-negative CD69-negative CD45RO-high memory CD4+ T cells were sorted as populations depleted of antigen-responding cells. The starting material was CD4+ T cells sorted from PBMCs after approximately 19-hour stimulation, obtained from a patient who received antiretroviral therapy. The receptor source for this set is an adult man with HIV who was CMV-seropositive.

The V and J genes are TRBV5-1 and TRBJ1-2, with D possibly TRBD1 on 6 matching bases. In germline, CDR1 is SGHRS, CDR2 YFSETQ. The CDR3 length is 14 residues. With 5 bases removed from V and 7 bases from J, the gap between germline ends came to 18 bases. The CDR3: CASRVGVQGSGYTF. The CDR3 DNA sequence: TGCGCCAGCAGGGTGGGCGTACAGGGAAGTGGCTACACCTTC.

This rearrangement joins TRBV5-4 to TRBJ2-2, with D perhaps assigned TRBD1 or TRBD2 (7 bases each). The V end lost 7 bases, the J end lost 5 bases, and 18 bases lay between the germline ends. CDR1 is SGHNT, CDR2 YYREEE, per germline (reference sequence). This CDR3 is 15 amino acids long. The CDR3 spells CASGLQGRETGELFF. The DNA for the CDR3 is TGTGCCAGCGGGTTACAGGGGAGGGAGACCGGGGAGCTGTTTTTT.

CDR3 region: CASSLYPRNYEQYF. The CDR3 DNA is TGTGCCAGCAGCTTATATCCCCGAAACTACGAGCAGTACTTC. The V gene is TRBV7-9, the J gene TRBJ2-7; D not resolved. Trimming removed 2 bases from V and 3 bases from J, with 11 bases in between. The CDR3 length is 14 residues. The germline V gene has CDR1 SEHNR and CDR2 FQNEAQ (reference sequence).

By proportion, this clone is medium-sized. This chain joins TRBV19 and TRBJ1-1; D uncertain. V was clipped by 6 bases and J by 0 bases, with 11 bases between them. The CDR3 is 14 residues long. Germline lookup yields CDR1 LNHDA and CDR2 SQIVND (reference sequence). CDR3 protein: CASRAGPLNTEAFF. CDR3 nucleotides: TGTGCCAGTAGGGCAGGACCTTTGAACACTGAAGCTTTCTTT.

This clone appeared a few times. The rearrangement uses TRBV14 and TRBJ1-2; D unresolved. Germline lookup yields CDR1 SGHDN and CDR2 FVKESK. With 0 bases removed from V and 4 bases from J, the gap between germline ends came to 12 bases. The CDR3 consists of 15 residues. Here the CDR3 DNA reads TGTGCCAGCAGCCAAGATGGGGAGTTGGGCTATGGCTACACCTTC. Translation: CASSQDGELGYGYTF.

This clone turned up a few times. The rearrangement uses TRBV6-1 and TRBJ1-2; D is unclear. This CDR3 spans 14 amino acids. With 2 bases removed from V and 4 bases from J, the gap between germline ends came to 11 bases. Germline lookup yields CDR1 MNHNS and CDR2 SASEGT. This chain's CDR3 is CASSERPVGYGYTF. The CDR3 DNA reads TGTGCCAGCAGTGAAAGACCCGTAGGCTATGGCTACACCTTC.

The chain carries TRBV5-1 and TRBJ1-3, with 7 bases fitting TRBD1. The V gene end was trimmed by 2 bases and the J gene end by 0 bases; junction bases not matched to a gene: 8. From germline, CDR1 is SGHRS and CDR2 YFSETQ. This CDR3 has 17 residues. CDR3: CASSFTRTGSSGNTIYF. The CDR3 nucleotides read TGCGCCAGCAGCTTCACCCGGACAGGAAGCTCTGGAAACACCATATATTTT.

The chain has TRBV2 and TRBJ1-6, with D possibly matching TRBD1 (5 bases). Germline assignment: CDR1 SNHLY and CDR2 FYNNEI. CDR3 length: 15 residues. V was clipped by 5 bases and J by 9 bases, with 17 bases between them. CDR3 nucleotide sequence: TGTGCCAGCAGTCGACAGTCCTTCAAGGGTTCACCCCTCCACTTT. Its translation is CASSRQSFKGSPLHF.

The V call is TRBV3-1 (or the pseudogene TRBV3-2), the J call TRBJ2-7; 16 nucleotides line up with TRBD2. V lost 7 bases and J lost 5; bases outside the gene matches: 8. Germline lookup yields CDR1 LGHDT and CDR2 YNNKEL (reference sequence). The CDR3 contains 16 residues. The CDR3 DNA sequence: TGTGCCAGCACGCGGGGACTAGCGGGGGGGCCTCACGAGCAGTACTTC. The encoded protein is CASTRGLAGGPHEQYF.

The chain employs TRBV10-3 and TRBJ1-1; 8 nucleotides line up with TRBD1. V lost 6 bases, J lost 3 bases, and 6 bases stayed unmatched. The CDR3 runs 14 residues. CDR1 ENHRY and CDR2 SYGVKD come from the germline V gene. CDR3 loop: CAIRKQGEHTEAFF. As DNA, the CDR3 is TGTGCCATCAGAAAACAGGGGGAACACACTGAAGCTTTCTTT.

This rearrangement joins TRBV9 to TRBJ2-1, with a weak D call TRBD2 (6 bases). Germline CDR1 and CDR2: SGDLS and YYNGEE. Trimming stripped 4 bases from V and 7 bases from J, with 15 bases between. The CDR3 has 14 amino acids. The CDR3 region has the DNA TGTGCCAGCAGCCCCGCGGCGGGGACTAATGAGCAGTTCTTC. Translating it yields CASSPAAGTNEQFF.

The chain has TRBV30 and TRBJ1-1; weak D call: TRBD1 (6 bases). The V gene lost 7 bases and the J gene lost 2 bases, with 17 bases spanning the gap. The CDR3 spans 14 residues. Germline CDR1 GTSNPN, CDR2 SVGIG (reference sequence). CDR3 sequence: CASRGPLANTEAFF. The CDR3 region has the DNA TGTGCCTCCCGGGGGCCCCTCGCCAACACTGAAGCTTTCTTT.

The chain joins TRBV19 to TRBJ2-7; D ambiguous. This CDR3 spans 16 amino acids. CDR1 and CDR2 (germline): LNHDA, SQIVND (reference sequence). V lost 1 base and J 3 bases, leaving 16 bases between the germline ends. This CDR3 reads CASSIVFTQSVYEQYF. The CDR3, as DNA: TGTGCCAGTAGTATAGTTTTCACCCAGTCGGTCTACGAGCAGTACTTC.

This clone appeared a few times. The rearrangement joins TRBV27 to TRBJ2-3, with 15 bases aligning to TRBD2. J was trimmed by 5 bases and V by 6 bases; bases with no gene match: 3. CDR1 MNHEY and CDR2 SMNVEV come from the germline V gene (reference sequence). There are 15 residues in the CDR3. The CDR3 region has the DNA TGTGCCAGCAGCCTGGGACTAGCGGGGGGAGATACGCAGTATTTT. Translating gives CASSLGLAGGDTQYF.

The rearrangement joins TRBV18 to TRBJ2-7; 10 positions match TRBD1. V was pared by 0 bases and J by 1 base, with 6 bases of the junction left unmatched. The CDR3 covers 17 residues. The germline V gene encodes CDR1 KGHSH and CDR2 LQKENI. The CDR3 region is CASSPPKGDRGSYEQYF. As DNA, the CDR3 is TGTGCCAGCTCACCACCGAAAGGGGACAGGGGTTCCTACGAGCAGTACTTC.

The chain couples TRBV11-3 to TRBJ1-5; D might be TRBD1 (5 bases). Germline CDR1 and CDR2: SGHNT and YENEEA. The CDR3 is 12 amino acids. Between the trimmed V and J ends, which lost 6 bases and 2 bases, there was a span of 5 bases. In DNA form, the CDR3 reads TGTGCCAGCAGGGGGGGCAATCAGCCCCAGCATTTT. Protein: CASRGGNQPQHF.

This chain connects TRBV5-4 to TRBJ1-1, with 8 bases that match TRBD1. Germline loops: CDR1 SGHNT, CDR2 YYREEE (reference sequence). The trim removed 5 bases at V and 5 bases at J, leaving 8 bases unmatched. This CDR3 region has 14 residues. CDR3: CASSPTGDGTEAFF. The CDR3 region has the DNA TGTGCCAGCAGTCCGACAGGGGATGGGACTGAAGCTTTCTTT.

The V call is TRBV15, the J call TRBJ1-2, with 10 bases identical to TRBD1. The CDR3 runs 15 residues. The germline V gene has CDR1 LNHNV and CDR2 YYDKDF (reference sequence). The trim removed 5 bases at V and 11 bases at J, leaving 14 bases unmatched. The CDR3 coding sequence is TGTGCCACCAGCGTCATGACGGGACAGGGGACGCAGTACACCTTC. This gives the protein CATSVMTGQGTQYTF.

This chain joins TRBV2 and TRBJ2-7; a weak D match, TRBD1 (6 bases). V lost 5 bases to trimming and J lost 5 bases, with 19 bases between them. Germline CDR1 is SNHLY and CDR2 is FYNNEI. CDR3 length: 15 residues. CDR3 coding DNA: TGTGCCAGCAGTCTTAGGACAGTAGGAAAGAACGAGCAGTACTTC. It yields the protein CASSLRTVGKNEQYF.

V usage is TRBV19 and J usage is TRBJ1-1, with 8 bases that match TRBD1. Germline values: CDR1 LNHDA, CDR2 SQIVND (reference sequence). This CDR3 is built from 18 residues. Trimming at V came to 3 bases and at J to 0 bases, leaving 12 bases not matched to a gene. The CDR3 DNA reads TGTGCCAGTAGTATCAGGCGAGGGCAGGGGGCGCTGAACACTGAAGCTTTCTTT. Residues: CASSIRRGQGALNTEAFF.

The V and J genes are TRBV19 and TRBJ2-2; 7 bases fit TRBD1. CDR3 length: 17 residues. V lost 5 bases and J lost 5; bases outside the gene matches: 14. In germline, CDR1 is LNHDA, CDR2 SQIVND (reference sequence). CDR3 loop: CASSGSIRDRKTGELFF. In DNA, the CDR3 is TGTGCCAGTAGTGGATCCATCCGGGACAGAAAAACCGGGGAGCTGTTTTTT.

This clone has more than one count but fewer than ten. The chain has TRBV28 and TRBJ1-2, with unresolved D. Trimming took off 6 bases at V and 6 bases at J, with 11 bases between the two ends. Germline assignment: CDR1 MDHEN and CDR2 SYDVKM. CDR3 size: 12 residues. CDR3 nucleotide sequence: TGTGCCAGCAGCCCCCAGTTTCATGGCTACACCTTC. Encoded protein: CASSPQFHGYTF.

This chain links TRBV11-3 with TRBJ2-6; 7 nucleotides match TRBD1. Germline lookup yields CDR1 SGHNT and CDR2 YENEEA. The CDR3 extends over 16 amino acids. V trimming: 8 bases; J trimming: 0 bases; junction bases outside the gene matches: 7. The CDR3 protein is CASRDRSNSGANVLTF. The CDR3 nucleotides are TGTGCCAGCCGGGACAGATCGAACTCTGGGGCCAACGTCCTGACTTTC.

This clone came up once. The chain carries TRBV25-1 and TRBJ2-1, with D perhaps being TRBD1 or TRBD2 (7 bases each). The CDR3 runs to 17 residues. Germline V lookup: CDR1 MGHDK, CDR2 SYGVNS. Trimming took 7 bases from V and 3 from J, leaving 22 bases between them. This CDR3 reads CASTSPGGAAGYNEQFF. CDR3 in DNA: TGTGCCAGCACCTCCCCAGGGGGGGCTGCGGGCTACAATGAGCAGTTCTTC.

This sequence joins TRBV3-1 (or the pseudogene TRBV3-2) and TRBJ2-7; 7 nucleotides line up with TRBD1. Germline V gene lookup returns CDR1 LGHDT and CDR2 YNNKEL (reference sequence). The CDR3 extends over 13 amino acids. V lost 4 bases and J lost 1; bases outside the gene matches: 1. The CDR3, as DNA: TGTGCCAGCAGCCGACAGGGATCCTACGAGCAGTACTTC. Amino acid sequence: CASSRQGSYEQYF.

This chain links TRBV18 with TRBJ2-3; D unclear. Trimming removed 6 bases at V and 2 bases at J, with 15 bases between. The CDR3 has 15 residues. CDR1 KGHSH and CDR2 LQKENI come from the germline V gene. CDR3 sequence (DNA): TGTGCCAGCTCCGGCAGCGTGGCTCCCACAGATACGCAGTATTTT. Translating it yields CASSGSVAPTDTQYF.

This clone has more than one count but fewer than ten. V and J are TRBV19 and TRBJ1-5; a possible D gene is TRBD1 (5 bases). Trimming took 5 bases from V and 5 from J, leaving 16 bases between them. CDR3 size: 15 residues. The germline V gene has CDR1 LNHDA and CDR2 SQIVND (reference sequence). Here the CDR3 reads CASSALGTSDQPQHF. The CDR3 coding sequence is TGTGCCAGTAGTGCACTCGGGACCTCCGATCAGCCCCAGCATTTT.